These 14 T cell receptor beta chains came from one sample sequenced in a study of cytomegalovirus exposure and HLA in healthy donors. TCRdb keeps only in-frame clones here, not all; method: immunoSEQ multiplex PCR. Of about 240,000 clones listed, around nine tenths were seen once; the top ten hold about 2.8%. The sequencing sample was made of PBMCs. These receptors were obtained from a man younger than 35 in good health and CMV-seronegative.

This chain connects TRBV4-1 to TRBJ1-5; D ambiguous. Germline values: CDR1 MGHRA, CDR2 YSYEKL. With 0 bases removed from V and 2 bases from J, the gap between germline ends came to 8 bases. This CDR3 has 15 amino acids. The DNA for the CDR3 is TGCGCCAGCAGCCAAGATCTTCCGGGCAATCAGCCCCAGCATTTT. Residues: CASSQDLPGNQPQHF.

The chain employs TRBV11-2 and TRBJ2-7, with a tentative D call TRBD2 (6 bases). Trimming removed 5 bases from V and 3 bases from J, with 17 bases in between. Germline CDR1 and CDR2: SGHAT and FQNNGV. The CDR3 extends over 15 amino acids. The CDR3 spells CASSAGTLRNYEQYF. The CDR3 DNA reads TGTGCCAGCAGCGCCGGGACTTTACGAAACTACGAGCAGTACTTC. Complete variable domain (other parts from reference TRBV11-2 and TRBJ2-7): EAGVAQSPRYKIIEKRQSVAFWCNPISGHATLYWYQQILGQGPKLLIQFQNNGVVDDSQLPKDRFSAERLKGVDSTLKIQPAKLEDSAVYLCASSAGTLRNYEQYFGPGTRLTVT.

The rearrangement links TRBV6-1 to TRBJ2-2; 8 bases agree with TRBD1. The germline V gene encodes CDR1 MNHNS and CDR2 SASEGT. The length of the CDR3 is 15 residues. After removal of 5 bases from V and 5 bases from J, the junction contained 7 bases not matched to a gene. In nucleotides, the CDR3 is TGTGCCAGCAGTCCGGACAGGGCACGGACCGGGGAGCTGTTTTTT. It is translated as CASSPDRARTGELFF.

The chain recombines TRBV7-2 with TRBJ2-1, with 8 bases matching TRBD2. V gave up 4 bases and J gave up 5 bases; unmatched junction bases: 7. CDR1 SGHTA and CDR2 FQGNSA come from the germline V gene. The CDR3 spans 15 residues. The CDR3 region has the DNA TGTGCCAGCAGCTCAAGGACTAGCTTGAACAATGAGCAGTTCTTC. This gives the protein CASSSRTSLNNEQFF.

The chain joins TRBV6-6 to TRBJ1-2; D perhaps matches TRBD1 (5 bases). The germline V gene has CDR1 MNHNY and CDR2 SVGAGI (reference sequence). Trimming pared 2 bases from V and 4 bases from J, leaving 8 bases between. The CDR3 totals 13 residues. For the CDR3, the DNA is TGTGCCAGCAGTTACGGGGGGGTCTATGGCTACACCTTC. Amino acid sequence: CASSYGGVYGYTF.

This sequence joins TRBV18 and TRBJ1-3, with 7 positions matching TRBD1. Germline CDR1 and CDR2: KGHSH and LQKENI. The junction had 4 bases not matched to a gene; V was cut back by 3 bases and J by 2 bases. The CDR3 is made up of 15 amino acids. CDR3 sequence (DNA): TGTGCCAGCTCACCTCAGGGGGACCCTGGAAACACCATATATTTT. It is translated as CASSPQGDPGNTIYF.

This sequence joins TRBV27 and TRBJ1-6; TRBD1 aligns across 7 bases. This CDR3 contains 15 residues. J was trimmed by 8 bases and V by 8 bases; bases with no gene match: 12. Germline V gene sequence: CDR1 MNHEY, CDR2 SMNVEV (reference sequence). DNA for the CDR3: TGTGCCAGCGGAAGAACCGGGACAGTCGATTCACCCCTCCACTTT. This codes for CASGRTGTVDSPLHF.

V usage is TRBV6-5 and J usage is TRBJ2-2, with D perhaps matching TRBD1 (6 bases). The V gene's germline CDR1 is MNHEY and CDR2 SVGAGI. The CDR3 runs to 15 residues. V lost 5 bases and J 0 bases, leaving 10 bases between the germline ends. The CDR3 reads CASSPGVANTGELFF. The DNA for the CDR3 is TGTGCCAGCAGTCCAGGGGTCGCGAACACCGGGGAGCTGTTTTTT.

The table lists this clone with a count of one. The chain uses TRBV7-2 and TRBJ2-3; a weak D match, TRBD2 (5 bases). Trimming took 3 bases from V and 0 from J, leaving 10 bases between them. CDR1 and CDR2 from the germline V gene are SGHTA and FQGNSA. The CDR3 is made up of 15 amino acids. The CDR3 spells CASSFGVASTDTQYF. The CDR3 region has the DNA TGTGCCAGCAGCTTCGGGGTAGCTAGCACAGATACGCAGTATTTT.

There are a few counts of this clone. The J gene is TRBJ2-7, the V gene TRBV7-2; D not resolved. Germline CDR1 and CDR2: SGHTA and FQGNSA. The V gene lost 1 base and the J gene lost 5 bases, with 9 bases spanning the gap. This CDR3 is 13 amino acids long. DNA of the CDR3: TGTGCCAGCAGCTTAGTCAGGCGTGACGAGCAGTACTTC. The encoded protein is CASSLVRRDEQYF.

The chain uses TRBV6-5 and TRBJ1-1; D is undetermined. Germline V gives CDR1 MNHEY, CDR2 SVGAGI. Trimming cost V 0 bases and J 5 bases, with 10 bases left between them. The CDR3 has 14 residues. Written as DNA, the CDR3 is TGTGCCAGCAGTTACTCCTCGGGGAGGACTGAAGCTTTCTTT. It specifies CASSYSSGRTEAFF.

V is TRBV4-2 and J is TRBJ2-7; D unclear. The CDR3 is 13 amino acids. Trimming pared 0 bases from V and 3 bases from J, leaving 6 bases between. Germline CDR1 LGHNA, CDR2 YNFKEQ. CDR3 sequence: CASSQDNSYEQYF. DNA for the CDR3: TGTGCCAGCAGCCAAGACAACAGCTACGAGCAGTACTTC.

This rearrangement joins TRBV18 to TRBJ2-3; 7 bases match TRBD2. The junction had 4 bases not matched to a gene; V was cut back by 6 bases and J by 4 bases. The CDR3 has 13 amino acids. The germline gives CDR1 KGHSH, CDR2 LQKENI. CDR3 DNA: TGTGCCAGCTCCCTGGGGGGGGCAGATACGCAGTATTTT. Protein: CASSLGGADTQYF.

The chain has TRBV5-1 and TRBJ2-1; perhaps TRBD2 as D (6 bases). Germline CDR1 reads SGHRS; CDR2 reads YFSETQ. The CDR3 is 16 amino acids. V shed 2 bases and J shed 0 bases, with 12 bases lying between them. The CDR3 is CASSFGGSGSYNEQFF. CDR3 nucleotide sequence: TGCGCCAGCAGCTTTGGGGGGAGCGGCTCCTACAATGAGCAGTTCTTC.